This T cell receptor beta chain was observed in a study of blood T cell repertoires in COVID-19. In the original analysis: Amplifying reference gene primers gave estimates of nucleated cell counts. Repertoires were generated with immunoSEQ multiplex PCR, while TCRdb's copy carries only in-frame clones and drops some. D and trimming were read from the DNA, whereas the V and J calls and clone size are those reported in that table. This sample has about 200,000 clones, with 70% to 90% found just once. From germline, CDR1 is SNHLY and CDR2 FYNNEI. The junction had 18 bases not matched to a gene; V was cut back by 11 bases and J by 0 bases. The CDR3 covers 18 residues. Self-reported history from a screening survey and questionnaire set each donor's cohort. Two negative PCRs, clearance, or symptom resolution were required of recovered Cohort 3 donors.

The clonotype was recovered from a man between 25 and 39 years old who had recovered from COVID-19. What was sequenced was PBMCs or T cells enriched from blood (not recorded which). The V call is TRBV2, the J call TRBJ1-5, with 8 bases matching TRBD1. CDR3 DNA sequence: TGTGCCCCCAACCAGGGACAGGAGGGTTCTGGTAGCAATCAGCCCCAGCATTTT. It specifies CAPNQGQEGSGSNQPQHF. Variable domain in full (rest from reference TRBV2 and TRBJ1-5): EPEVTQTPSHQVTQMGQEVILRCVPISNHLYFYWYRQILGQKVEFLVSFYNNEISEKSEIFDDQFSVERPDGSNFTLKIRSTKLEDSAMYFCAPNQGQEGSGSNQPQHFGDGTRLSIL.